This passage covers 10 T cell receptor beta chains from one sample sequenced in a study of blood T cell repertoires in COVID-19. This table comes from immunoSEQ multiplex PCR, and its TCRdb copy is limited to in-frame clones, with some not included. There are roughly 250,000 clones in the sample; approximately 85% occur only once, and roughly 4% lies in the top ten. Input material: PBMCs or T cells enriched from blood (not recorded which). The source is a woman aged 25 to 39 who had recovered from COVID-19.

The chain carries TRBV5-6 and TRBJ1-1, with TRBD1 matching 7 bases. This CDR3 is 14 amino acids long. V lost 3 bases, J lost 1 base, and 3 bases stayed unmatched. Germline CDR1 reads SGHDT; CDR2 reads YYEEEE. DNA of the CDR3: TGTGCCAGCAGCTCAAGGGGGCGGAACACTGAAGCTTTCTTT. It translates to CASSSRGRNTEAFF.

The rearrangement joins TRBV5-1 to TRBJ1-1, with 7 nucleotides matching TRBD1. Trimming took 4 bases from V and 7 from J; bases not matched to a gene: 10. Looked up from germline, CDR1 is SGHRS and CDR2 is YFSETQ. CDR3 length: 14 amino acids. The CDR3 loop is CASSLGQITGEAFF. In DNA, the CDR3 is TGCGCCAGCAGCCTGGGACAGATTACAGGTGAAGCTTTCTTT.

This clone was picked up one time. This sequence joins TRBV25-1 and TRBJ2-7, with D possibly being TRBD2 (6 bases). The germline CDR1 and CDR2 sequences are MGHDK and SYGVNS. The V end was cut by 3 bases, the J end by 3 bases, with 18 bases between. This CDR3 has 16 residues. The CDR3 protein is CASSDEVQAGGYEQYF. Written as DNA, the CDR3 is TGTGCCAGCAGTGACGAAGTCCAGGCCGGGGGCTACGAGCAGTACTTC.

The chain carries TRBV7-3 and TRBJ2-7; 8 positions agree with TRBD1. Per germline, CDR1 SGHTA and CDR2 FQGTGA. Unmatched junction bases numbered 3, after V lost 5 bases and J lost 6 bases. The CDR3 length is 12 residues. The DNA for the CDR3 is TGTGCCAGCAGCCCCGGGACAGGCGAGCAGTACTTC. It translates to CASSPGTGEQYF.

The rearrangement links TRBV23-1 to TRBJ2-3, with no clear D. TRBV23-1 is assigned to the ORF class and has an uncertain function. The ends were cut back, 0 bases at V and 5 bases at J, with 6 bases in the middle. The CDR3 has 13 residues. CDR3 sequence (DNA): TGCGCCAGCAGTCAATCGAGTAGAGATACGCAGTATTTT. This gives the protein CASSQSSRDTQYF.

The J gene is TRBJ1-4, the V gene TRBV28; TRBD1 might be the D (6 bases). The CDR3 has 14 residues. V shed 1 base and J shed 8 bases, with 11 bases lying between them. CDR1 is MDHEN and CDR2 is SYDVKM in the germline V gene. The CDR3 coding sequence is TGTGCCAGCAGTTTATCAGGGGCGTTCGAAAAACTGTTTTTT. This gives the protein CASSLSGAFEKLFF.

The gene calls are TRBV19 and TRBJ2-7; the D gene is possibly TRBD2 (5 bases). The CDR3 runs 13 residues. Germline loops: CDR1 LNHDA, CDR2 SQIVND (reference sequence). The V gene lost 3 bases and the J gene lost 2 bases, with 8 bases spanning the gap. The CDR3 is CASSIPGAYEQYF. CDR3 nucleotide sequence: TGTGCCAGTAGTATCCCCGGGGCCTACGAGCAGTACTTC.

The CDR3 sequence: CASSLYRGKGETQYF. CDR3 DNA sequence: TGTGCCAGCAGCTTATACAGGGGAAAGGGCGAGACCCAGTACTTC. V usage is TRBV11-1 and J usage is TRBJ2-5, with 7 nucleotides matching TRBD1. After removal of 2 bases from V and 5 bases from J, the junction contained 8 bases not matched to a gene. Germline lookup yields CDR1 SGHAT and CDR2 FQDESV (reference sequence). CDR3 length: 15 amino acids.

The V and J genes are TRBV6-5 and TRBJ1-4; D not resolved. V lost 7 bases to trimming and J lost 0 bases, with 12 bases between them. The germline gives CDR1 MNHEY, CDR2 SVGAGI. The CDR3 loop spans 15 amino acids. CDR3 coding DNA: TGTGCCAGCACCCTAAGCCCTTCAACTAATGAAAAACTGTTTTTT. It codes for CASTLSPSTNEKLFF.

This clone was counted between two and nine times. The genes are TRBV19 and TRBJ1-6, with no clear D. The CDR3 consists of 14 residues. Germline values: CDR1 LNHDA, CDR2 SQIVND (reference sequence). V lost 8 bases to trimming and J lost 8 bases, with 16 bases between them. The chain's CDR3 is CASAGLRGDSPLHF. DNA for the CDR3: TGTGCCAGTGCTGGCCTCCGGGGTGATTCACCCCTCCACTTT.